This T cell receptor (beta chain) appears in the sequencing data of a study of cytomegalovirus exposure and HLA in healthy donors. The PCR employed 60 Vbeta primers together with 13 Jbeta primers. The data were produced by immunoSEQ multiplex PCR, yet TCRdb's version contains in-frame clones alone and is incomplete. Among about 130,000 clones listed, roughly 75% were seen once. Remarks on this clone: What it recognizes is unknown.

Study-level points and caveats: A later analysis linked a missense DCLRE1C variant to TCR beta V- and J-gene trimming.

The sequenced sample consisted of PBMCs. This sequence originates from a man aged 25-45 years in good health.

The CDR3 sequence: CASGLAGADTQYF. CDR3 nucleotide sequence: TGTGCCTCGGGACTAGCGGGCGCAGATACGCAGTATTTT. The chain carries TRBV30 and TRBJ2-3, with 12 bases that match TRBD2. Germline CDR1 reads GTSNPN; CDR2 reads SVGIG (reference sequence). The CDR3 sequence is 13 residues long. V trimming: 7 bases; J trimming: 4 bases; junction bases outside the gene matches: 3.